The next 9 T cell receptor beta chains were all read from a single sample in a study of Tregs in tolerant kidney transplant recipients. The assay was immunoSEQ multiplex PCR, and TCRdb's table has in-frame clones only and misses some. The data hold roughly 250,000 clones, with about 80% observed a single time. Sequences were obtained from CD4+ T cells from blood. The receptors here all came from a human donor in good health.

The V gene is TRBV4-1, the J gene TRBJ1-2; D may be TRBD1 (5 bases). This CDR3 spans 15 amino acids. Deletions cut 8 bases from V and 1 base from J, with 17 bases between. Germline assignment: CDR1 MGHRA and CDR2 YSYEKL. CDR3 coding DNA: TGCGCCAGCGACTCGAGGGGACGAGATAACTATGGCTACACCTTC. Protein: CASDSRGRDNYGYTF.

The CDR3 region is CASNPSGANVLTF. CDR3 in DNA: TGTGCCAGTAACCCCTCTGGGGCCAACGTCCTGACTTTC. V gene TRBV19 combines with J gene TRBJ2-6, with D uncertain. CDR1 is LNHDA and CDR2 is SQIVND in the germline V gene (reference sequence). V shed 7 bases and J shed 0 bases, with 4 bases lying between them. The length of the CDR3 is 13 residues. The full variable domain, its missing parts supplied by reference TRBV19 and TRBJ2-6, is DGGITQSPKYLFRKEGQNVTLSCEQNLNHDAMYWYRQDPGQGLRLIYYSQIVNDFQKGDIAEGYSVSREKKESFPLTVTSAQKNPTAFYLCASNPSGANVLTFGAGSRLTVL.

To note about this clone: The same CDR3 can be traced to other DNA sequences in this sample. The J gene is TRBJ2-2, the V gene TRBV9; D is unclear. V was trimmed by 2 bases and J by 4 bases, leaving 12 bases between them. The CDR3 runs 15 residues. CDR1 is SGDLS and CDR2 is YYNGEE in the germline V gene. CDR3 amino acids: CASSVSLWGTGELFF. The CDR3 nucleotides read TGTGCCAGCAGCGTCAGTTTGTGGGGCACCGGGGAGCTGTTTTTT. Full variable domain (missing parts from reference TRBV9 and TRBJ2-2): DSGVTQTPKHLITATGQRVTLRCSPRSGDLSVYWYQQSLDQGLQFLIQYYNGEERAKGNILERFSAQQFPDLHSELNLSSLELGDSALYFCASSVSLWGTGELFFGEGSRLTVL.

This sequence joins TRBV10-3 and TRBJ2-5; 10 positions agree with TRBD2. This CDR3 comprises 15 residues. Germline V gene sequence: CDR1 ENHRY, CDR2 SYGVKD. The V gene end was trimmed by 0 bases and the J gene end by 9 bases; junction bases not matched to a gene: 7. CDR3 residues: CAISESVAGGPSQYF. CDR3 nucleotide sequence: TGTGCCATCAGTGAGTCAGTAGCGGGGGGCCCCTCCCAGTACTTC.

V usage is TRBV6-1 and J usage is TRBJ1-1; no firm D call. Germline CDR1 MNHNS, CDR2 SASEGT. The V gene lost 7 bases and the J gene lost 0 bases, with 12 bases spanning the gap. The CDR3 length is 14 residues. In DNA, the CDR3 is TGTGCCAGCAAAACCCTAGGGCTGAACACTGAAGCTTTCTTT. Translating gives CASKTLGLNTEAFF.

V usage is TRBV5-1 and J usage is TRBJ2-7; D is perhaps TRBD2 (8 bases). Trimming removed 6 bases from V and 6 bases from J, with 22 bases in between. The CDR3 loop spans 15 amino acids. Germline V CDR1 and CDR2: SGHRS, YFSETQ. CDR3 coding DNA: TGCGCCAGCACTTTTTCCCGGGACAGCGGGAGCGAGCAGTACTTC. It translates to CASTFSRDSGSEQYF. Full variable domain (rest looked up from reference TRBV5-1 and TRBJ2-7): KAGVTQTPRYLIKTRGQQVTLSCSPISGHRSVSWYQQTPGQGLQFLFEYFSETQRNKGNFPGRFSGRQFSNSRSEMNVSTLELGDSALYLCASTFSRDSGSEQYFGPGTRLTVT.

This chain uses TRBV6-5 with TRBJ1-5; D may be TRBD1 (6 bases). With 5 bases removed from V and 4 bases from J, the gap between germline ends came to 15 bases. In germline, CDR1 is MNHEY, CDR2 SVGAGI. The CDR3 length is 15 residues. The CDR3 here is CASSADRGTNQPQHF. CDR3 sequence (DNA): TGTGCCAGCAGTGCGGATAGGGGGACAAATCAGCCCCAGCATTTT.

This clone was recorded only once. This rearrangement joins TRBV5-1 to TRBJ2-1, with TRBD1 as a possible D gene (6 bases). Trimming took 7 bases from V and 2 from J, leaving 19 bases between them. This CDR3 is 16 amino acids long. Germline-derived CDR1 and CDR2 are SGHRS and YFSETQ. The CDR3 is CASQGNGPRAYNEQFF. The CDR3 DNA reads TGCGCCAGCCAGGGGAACGGGCCGAGGGCCTACAATGAGCAGTTCTTC.

This clone was counted a single time. The chain has TRBV2 and TRBJ2-1; 9 bases agree with TRBD2. The V gene end was trimmed by 7 bases and the J gene end by 10 bases; junction bases not matched to a gene: 5. Germline V lookup: CDR1 SNHLY, CDR2 FYNNEI. This CDR3 is built from 12 residues. CDR3 loop: CASIILAGEQFF. CDR3 nucleotides: TGTGCCAGCATCATCCTAGCGGGGGAGCAGTTCTTC.